The clone carrying this TCR beta chain was observed a few times. The antigen remains undetermined. The data derive from a study of cytotoxic CD8 clonotypes in ibrutinib-treated CLL. Study-level information: There were 11 relapsed/refractory patients and 15 treatment-naive patients, and 17 were IGHV unmutated. Study-wide findings and caveats: Clonality was higher at ibrutinib response and returned toward baseline at progression. Baseline-level clonality went beyond age-matched healthy donors and moved in step with circulating CD8+ T-cell counts. Sampling times (in sustained-remission versus progressing patients) were not the same.

Libraries were prepared by immunoSEQ multiplex PCR; TCRdb keeps only in-frame clonotypes and omits some of them. This table holds fewer than 400,000 clones, 67% found once. CDR1 and CDR2 (germline): KGHSH, LQKENI. V shed 6 bases and J shed 5 bases, with 14 bases lying between them. The CDR3 sequence is 14 residues long. The origin of this receptor is a human donor with chronic lymphocytic leukemia. The rearrangement joins TRBV18 to TRBJ2-1, with TRBD1 as a possible D gene (6 bases). Sequenced material: PBMCs, taken after 36 months of ibrutinib treatment. The chain's CDR3 is CASSPPTGHNEQFF. CDR3 in DNA: TGTGCCAGCTCTCCCCCGACAGGTCACAATGAGCAGTTCTTC. The full variable domain, its missing parts supplied by reference TRBV18 and TRBJ2-1, is NAGVMQNPRHLVRRRGQEARLRCSPMKGHSHVYWYRQLPEEGLKFMVYLQKENIIDESGMPKERFSAEFPKEGPSILRIQQVVRGDSAAYFCASSPPTGHNEQFFGPGTRLTVL.